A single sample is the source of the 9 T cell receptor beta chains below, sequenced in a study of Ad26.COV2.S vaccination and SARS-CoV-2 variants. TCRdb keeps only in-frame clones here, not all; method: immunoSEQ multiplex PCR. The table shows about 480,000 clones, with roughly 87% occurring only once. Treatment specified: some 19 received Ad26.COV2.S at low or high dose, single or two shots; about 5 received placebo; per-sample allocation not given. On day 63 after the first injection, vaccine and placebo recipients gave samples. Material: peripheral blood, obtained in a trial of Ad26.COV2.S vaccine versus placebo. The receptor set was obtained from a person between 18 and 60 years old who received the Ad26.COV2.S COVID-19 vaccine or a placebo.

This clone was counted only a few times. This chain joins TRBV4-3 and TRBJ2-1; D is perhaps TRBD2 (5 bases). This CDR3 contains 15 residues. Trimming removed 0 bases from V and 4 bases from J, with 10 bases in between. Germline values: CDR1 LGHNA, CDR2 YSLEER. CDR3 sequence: CASSQDMTGYNEQFF. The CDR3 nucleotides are TGCGCCAGCAGCCAAGATATGACGGGGTACAATGAGCAGTTCTTC.

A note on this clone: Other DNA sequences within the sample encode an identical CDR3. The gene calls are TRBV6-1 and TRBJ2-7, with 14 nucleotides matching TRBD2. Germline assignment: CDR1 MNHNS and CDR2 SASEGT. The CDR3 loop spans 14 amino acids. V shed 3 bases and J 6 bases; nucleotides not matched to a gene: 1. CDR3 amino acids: CASSDGLAGGEQYF. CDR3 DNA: TGTGCCAGCAGTGACGGACTAGCGGGAGGCGAGCAGTACTTC.

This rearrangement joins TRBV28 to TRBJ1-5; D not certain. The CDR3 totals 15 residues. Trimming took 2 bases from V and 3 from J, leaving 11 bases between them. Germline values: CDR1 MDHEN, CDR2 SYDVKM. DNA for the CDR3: TGTGCCAGCAGTTTAAAGTTGGCAGCCAATCAGCCCCAGCATTTT. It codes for CASSLKLAANQPQHF.

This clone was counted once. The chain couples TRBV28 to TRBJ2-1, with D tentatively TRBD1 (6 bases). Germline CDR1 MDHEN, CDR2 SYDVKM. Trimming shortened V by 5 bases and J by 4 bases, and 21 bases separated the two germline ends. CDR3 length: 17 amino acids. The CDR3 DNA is TGTGCCAGCAGTCCAGTGGGGGCGGTAGAGCGGTACAATGAGCAGTTCTTC. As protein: CASSPVGAVERYNEQFF. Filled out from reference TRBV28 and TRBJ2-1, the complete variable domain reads DVKVTQSSRYLVKRTGEKVFLECVQDMDHENMFWYRQDPGLGLRLIYFSYDVKMKEKGDIPEGYSVSREKKERFSLILESASTNQTSMYLCASSPVGAVERYNEQFFGPGTRLTVL.

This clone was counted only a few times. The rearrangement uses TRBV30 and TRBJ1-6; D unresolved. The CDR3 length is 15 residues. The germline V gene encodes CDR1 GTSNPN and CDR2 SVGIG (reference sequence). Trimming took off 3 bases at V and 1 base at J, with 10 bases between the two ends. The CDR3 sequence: CAWRMARSYNSPLHF. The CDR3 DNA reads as TGTGCCTGGAGAATGGCGCGGTCCTATAATTCACCCCTCCACTTT.

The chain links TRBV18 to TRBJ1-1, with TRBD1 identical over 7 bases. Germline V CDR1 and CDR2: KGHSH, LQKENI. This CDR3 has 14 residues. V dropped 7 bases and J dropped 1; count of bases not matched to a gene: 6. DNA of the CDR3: TGTGCCAGCTTACTCAGGGGGGGGAACACTGAAGCTTTCTTT. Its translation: CASLLRGGNTEAFF.

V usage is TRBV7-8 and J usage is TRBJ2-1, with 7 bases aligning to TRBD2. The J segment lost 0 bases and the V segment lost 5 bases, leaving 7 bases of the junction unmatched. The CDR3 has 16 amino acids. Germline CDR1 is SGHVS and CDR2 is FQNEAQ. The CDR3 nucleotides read TGTGCCAGCAGCATGTGGGCGGGAGTCTCCTACAATGAGCAGTTCTTC. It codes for CASSMWAGVSYNEQFF.

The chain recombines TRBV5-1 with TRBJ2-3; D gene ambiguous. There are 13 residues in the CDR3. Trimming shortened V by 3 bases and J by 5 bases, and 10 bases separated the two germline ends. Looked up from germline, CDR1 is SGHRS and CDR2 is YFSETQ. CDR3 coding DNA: TGCGCCAGCAGCTCGGAGACGGGAGATACGCAGTATTTT. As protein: CASSSETGDTQYF.

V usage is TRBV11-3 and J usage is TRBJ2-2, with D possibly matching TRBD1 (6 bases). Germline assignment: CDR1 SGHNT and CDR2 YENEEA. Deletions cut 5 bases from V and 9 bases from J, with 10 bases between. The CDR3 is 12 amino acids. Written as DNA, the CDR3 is TGTGCCAGCAGCACGACAGGATGGGAGCTGTTTTTT. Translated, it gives CASSTTGWELFF.